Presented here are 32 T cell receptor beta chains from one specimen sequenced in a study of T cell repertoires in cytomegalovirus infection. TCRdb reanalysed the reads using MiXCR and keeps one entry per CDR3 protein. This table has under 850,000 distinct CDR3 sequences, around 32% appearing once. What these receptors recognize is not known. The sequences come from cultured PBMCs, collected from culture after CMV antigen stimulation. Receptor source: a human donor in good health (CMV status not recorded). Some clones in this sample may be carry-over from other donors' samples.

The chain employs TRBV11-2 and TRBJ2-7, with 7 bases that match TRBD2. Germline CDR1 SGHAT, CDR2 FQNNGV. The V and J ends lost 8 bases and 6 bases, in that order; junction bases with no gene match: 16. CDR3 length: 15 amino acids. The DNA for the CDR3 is TGTGCCAGCGCTCGGGGGGTAGGGCGGGTGATCGAGCAGTACTTC. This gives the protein CASARGVGRVIEQYF. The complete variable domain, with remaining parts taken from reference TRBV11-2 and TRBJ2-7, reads EAGVAQSPRYKIIEKRQSVAFWCNPISGHATLYWYQQILGQGPKLLIQFQNNGVVDDSQLPKDRFSAERLKGVDSTLKIQPAKLEDSAVYLCASARGVGRVIEQYFGPGTRLTVT.

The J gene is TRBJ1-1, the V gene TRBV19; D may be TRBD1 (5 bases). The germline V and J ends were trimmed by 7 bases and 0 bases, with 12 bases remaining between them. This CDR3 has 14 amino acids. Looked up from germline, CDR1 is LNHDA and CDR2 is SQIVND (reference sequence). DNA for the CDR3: TGTGCCAGTATTAATACAGGCATGAACACTGAAGCTTTCTTT. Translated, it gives CASINTGMNTEAFF.

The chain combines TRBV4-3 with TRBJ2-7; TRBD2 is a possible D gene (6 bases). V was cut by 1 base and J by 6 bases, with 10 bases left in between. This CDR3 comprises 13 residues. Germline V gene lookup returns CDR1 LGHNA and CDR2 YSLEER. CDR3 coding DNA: TGCGCCAGCAGCCAAGGGGGGGTGGGCGAGCAGTACTTC. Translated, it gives CASSQGGVGEQYF.

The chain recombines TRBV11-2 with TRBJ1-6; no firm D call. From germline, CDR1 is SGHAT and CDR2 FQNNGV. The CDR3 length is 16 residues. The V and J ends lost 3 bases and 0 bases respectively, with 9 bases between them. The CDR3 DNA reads TGTGCCAGCAGCTTTAATGCAGCCTCCTATAATTCACCCCTCCACTTT. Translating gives CASSFNAASYNSPLHF.

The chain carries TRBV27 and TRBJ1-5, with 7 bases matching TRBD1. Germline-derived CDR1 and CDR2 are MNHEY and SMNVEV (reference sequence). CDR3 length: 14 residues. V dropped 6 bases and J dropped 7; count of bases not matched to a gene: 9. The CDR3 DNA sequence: TGTGCCAGCAGCCCCGCGGGACAGATGCAGCCCCAGCATTTT. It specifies CASSPAGQMQPQHF.

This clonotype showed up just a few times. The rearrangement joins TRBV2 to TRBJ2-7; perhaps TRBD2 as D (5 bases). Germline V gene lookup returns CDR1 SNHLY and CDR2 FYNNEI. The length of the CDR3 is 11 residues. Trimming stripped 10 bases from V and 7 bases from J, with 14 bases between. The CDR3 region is CATLALGEQYF. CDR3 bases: TGTGCCACCCTAGCACTGGGGGAGCAGTACTTC.

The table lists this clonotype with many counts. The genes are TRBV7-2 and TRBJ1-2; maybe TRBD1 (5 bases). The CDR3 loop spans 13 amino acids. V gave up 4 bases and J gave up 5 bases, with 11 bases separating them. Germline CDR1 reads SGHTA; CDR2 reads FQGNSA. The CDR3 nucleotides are TGTGCCAGCAGCTCCCGGGCAGGGTATGGCTACACCTTC. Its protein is CASSSRAGYGYTF. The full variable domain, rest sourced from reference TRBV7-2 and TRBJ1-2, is GAGVSQSPSNKVTEKGKDVELRCDPISGHTALYWYRQSLGQGLEFLIYFQGNSAPDKSGLPSDRFSAERTGGSVSTLTIQRTQQEDSAVYLCASSSRAGYGYTFGSGTRLTVV.

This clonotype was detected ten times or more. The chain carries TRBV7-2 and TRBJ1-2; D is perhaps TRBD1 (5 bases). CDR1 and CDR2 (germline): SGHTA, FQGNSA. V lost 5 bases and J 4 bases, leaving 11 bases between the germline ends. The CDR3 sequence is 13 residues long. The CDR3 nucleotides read TGTGCCAGCAGCCCCGGACAAAGCTATGGCTACACCTTC. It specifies CASSPGQSYGYTF. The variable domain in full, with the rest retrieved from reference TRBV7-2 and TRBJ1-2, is GAGVSQSPSNKVTEKGKDVELRCDPISGHTALYWYRQSLGQGLEFLIYFQGNSAPDKSGLPSDRFSAERTGGSVSTLTIQRTQQEDSAVYLCASSPGQSYGYTFGSGTRLTVV.

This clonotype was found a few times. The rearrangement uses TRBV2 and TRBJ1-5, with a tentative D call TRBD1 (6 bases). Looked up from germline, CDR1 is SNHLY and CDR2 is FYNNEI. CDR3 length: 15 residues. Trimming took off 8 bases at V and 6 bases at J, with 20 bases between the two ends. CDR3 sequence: CASGAFRGASQPQHF. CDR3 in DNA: TGTGCCAGCGGGGCGTTTCGGGGGGCCTCTCAGCCCCAGCATTTT.

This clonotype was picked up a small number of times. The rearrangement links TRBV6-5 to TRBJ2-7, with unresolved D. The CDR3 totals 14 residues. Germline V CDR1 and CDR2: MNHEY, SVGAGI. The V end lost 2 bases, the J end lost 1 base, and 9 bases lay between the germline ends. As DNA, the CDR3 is TGTGCCAGCAGTTACACCCTAGAGTCCTACGAGCAGTACTTC. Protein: CASSYTLESYEQYF.

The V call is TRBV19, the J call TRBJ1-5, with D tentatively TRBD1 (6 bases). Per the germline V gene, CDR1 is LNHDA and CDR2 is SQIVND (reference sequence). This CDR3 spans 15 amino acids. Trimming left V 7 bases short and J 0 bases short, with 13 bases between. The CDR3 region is CASIDGGRSNQPQHF. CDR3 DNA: TGTGCCAGTATTGACGGGGGCCGTAGCAATCAGCCCCAGCATTTT.

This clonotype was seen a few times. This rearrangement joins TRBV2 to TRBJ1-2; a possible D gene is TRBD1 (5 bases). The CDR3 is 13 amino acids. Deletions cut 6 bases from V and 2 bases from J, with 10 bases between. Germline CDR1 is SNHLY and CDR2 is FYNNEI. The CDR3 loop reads CASRGDGNYGYTF. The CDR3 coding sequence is TGTGCCAGCAGGGGGGACGGAAACTATGGCTACACCTTC.

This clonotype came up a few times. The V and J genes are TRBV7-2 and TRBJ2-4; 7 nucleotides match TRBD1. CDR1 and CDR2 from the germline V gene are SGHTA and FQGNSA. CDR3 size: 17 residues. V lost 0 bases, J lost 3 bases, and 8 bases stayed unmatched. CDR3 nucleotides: TGTGCCAGCAGCTTAGCGTCGACAGGGTGGGGCAAAAACATTCAGTACTTC. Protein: CASSLASTGWGKNIQYF.

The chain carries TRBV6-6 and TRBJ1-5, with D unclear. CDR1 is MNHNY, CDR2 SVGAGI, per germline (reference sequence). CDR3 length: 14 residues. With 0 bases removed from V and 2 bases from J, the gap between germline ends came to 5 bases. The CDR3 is CASSYSWGNQPQHF. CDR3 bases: TGTGCCAGCAGTTACTCGTGGGGCAATCAGCCCCAGCATTTT.

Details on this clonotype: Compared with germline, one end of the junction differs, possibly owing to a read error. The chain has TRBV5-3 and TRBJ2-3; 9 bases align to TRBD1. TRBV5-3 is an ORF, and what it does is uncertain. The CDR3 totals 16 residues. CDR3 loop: CASSLNRGPRADTQYF. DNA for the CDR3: TGTGCCAGCAGCTTAAACAGGGGGCCAAGGGCGGATACGCAGTATTTT.

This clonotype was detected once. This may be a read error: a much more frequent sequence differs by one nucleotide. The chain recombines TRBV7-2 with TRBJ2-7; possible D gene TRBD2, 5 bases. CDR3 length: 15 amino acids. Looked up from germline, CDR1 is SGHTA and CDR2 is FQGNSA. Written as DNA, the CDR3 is TGTGCCAGCAGCCGGCCGGGGATTGGCTCCCACGAGCAGTACTTC. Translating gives CASSRPGIGSHEQYF.

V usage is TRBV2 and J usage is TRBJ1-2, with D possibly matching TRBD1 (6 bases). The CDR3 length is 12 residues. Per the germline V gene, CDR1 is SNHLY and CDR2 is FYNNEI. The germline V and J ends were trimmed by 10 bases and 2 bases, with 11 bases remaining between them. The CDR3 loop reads CATKTGNYGYTF. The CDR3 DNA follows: TGTGCCACAAAGACAGGCAACTATGGCTACACCTTC.

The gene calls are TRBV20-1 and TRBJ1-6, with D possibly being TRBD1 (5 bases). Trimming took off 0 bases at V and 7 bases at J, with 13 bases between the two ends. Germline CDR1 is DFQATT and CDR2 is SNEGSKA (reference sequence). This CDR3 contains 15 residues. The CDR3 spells CSARDRGEGNSPLHF. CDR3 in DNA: TGCAGTGCTAGAGATCGGGGGGAAGGGAATTCACCCCTCCACTTT.

CDR3 residues: CASSHRPGMNTEAFF. Here the CDR3 DNA reads TGTGCCAGCAGTCACCGTCCAGGCATGAACACTGAAGCTTTCTTT. The rearrangement joins TRBV2 to TRBJ1-1; D gene ambiguous. This CDR3 has 15 residues. In germline, CDR1 is SNHLY, CDR2 FYNNEI. V was cut by 5 bases and J by 0 bases, with 13 bases left in between.

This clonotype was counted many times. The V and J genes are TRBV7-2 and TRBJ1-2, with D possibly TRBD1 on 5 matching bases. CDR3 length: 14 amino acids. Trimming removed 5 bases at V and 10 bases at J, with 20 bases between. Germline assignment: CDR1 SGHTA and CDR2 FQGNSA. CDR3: CASSRVPGERPYTF. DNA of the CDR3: TGTGCCAGCAGCCGCGTACCGGGGGAAAGGCCCTACACCTTC.

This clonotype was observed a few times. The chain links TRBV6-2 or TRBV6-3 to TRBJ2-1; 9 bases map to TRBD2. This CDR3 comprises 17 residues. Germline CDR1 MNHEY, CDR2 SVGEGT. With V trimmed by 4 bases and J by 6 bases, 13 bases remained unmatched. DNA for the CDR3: TGTGCCAGCAGTTGGACCGGTGGCGGGAGGGCCTTCAATGAGCAGTTCTTC. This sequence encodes CASSWTGGGRAFNEQFF.

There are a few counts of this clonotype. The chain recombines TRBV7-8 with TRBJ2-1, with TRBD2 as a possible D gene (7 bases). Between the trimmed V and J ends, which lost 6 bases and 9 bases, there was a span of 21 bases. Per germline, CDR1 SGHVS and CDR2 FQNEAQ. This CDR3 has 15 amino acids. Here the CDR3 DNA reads TGTGCCAGCAGGGGTAGGGGGGGGGGAGGAATTGAGCAGTTCTTC. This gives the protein CASRGRGGGGIEQFF.

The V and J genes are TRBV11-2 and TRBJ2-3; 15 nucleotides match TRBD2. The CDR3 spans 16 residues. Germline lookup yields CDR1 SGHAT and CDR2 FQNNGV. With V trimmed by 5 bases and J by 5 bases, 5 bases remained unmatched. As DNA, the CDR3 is TGTGCCAGCAGCCTCGGACTAGCGGGGGGGGTAGATACGCAGTATTTT. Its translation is CASSLGLAGGVDTQYF.

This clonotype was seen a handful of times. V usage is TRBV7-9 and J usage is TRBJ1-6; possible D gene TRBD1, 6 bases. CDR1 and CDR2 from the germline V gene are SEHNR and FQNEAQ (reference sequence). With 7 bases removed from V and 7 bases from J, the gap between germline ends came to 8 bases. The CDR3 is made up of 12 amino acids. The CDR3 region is CASTQGNSPLHF. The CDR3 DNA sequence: TGTGCCAGCACACAGGGCAATTCACCCCTCCACTTT.

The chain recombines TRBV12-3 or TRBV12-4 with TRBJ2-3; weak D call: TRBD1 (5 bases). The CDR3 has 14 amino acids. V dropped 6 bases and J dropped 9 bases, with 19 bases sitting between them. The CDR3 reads CASRWGGAGRTQYF. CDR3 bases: TGTGCCAGCAGATGGGGTGGGGCCGGTAGGACGCAGTATTTT.

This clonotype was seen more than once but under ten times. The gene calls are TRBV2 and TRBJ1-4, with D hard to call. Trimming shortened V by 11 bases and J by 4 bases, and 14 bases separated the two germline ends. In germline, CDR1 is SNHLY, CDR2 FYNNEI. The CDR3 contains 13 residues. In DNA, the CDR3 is TGTGCCGGGGAGGGCAGCAATAATGAAAAACTGTTTTTT. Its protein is CAGEGSNNEKLFF.

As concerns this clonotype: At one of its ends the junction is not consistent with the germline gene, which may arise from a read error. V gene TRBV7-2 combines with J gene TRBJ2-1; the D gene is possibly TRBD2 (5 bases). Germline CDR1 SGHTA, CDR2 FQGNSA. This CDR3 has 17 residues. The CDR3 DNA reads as TGTGCCAGCAGCGCCGCGTCGGCGGGCAGAGGATACAATGCGCAGTTCTTC. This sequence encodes CASSAASAGRGYNAQFF.

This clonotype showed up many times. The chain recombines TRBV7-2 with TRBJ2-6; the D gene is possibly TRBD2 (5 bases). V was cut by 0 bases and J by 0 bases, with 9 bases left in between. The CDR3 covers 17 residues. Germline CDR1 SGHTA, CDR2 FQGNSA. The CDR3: CASSLAERVSGANVLTF. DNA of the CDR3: TGTGCCAGCAGCTTAGCGGAGAGGGTCTCTGGGGCCAACGTCCTGACTTTC.

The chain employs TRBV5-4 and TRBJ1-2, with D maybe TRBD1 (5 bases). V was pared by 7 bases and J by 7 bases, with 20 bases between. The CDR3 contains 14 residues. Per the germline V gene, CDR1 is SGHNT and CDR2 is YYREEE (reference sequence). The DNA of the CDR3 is TGTGCCAGCCGGACCGGGAGGGGCGACAGTGGCTACACCTTC. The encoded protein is CASRTGRGDSGYTF. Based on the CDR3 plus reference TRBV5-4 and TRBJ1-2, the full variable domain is ETGVTQSPTHLIKTRGQQVTLRCSSQSGHNTVSWYQQALGQGPQFIFQYYREEENGRGNFPPRFSGLQFPNYSSELNVNALELDDSALYLCASRTGRGDSGYTFGSGTRLTVV.

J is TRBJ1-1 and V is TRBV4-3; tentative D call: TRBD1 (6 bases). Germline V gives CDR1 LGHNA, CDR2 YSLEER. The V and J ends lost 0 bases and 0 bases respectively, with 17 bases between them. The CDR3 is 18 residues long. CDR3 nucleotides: TGCGCCAGCAGCCAAGATCTGGCAGGGGTCACCATGAACACTGAAGCTTTCTTT. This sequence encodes CASSQDLAGVTMNTEAFF.

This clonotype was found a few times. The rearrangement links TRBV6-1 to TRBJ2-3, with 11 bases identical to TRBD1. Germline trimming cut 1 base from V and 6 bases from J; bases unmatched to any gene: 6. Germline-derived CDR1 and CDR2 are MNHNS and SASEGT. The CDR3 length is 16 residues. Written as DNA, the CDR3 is TGTGCCAGCAGTGAAGTCTATCGGGACAGGGGGGATACGCAGTATTTT. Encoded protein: CASSEVYRDRGDTQYF.

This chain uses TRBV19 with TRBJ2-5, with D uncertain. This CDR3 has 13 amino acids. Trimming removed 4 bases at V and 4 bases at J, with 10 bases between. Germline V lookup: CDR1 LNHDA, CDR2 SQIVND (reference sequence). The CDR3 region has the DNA TGTGCCAGTAGTAACACAGCCCGAGAGACCCAGTACTTC. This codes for CASSNTARETQYF.